This T cell receptor (beta chain) was sequenced in a study of blood T cell repertoires in COVID-19. Recovery meant two consecutive negative NP/OP PCR tests, professional clearance, or resolved symptoms. V trimming: 5 bases; J trimming: 6 bases; junction bases outside the gene matches: 7. Germline V gene sequence: CDR1 MGHRA, CDR2 YSYEKL. The CDR3 has 15 residues. Original processing notes: Estimation of nucleated cell counts relied on the amplification of reference gene primers. The table came from immunoSEQ multiplex PCR; TCRdb's copy has only in-frame clones and leaves some out. That table gives V, J and clone size, and the DNA gave D and trimming. The profile shows roughly 500,000 clones, over 75% of them singletons.

J is TRBJ2-3 and V is TRBV4-1; 11 positions agree with TRBD2. This sequence originates from a woman aged 40-49 years who had recovered from COVID-19. Source material: PBMCs or T cells enriched from blood (not recorded which). The CDR3 sequence: CASSLALAGGDTQYF. The CDR3 bases are TGCGCCAGCAGCTTAGCCCTAGCGGGAGGCGATACGCAGTATTTT.